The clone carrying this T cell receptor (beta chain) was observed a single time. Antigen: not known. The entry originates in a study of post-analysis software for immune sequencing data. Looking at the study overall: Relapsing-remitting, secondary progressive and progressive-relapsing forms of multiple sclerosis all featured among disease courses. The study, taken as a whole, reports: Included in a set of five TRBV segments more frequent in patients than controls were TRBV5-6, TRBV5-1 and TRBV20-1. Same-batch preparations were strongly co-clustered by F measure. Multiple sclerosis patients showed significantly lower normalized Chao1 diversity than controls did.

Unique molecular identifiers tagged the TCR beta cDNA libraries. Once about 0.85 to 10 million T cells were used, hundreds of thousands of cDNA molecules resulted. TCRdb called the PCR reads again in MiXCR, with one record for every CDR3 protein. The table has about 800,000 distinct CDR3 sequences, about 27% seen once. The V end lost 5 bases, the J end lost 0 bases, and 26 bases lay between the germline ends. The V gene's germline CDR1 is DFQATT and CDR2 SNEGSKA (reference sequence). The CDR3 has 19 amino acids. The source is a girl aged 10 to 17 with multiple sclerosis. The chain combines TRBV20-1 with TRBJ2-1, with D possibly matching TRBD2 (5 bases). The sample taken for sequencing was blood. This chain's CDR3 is CSAPRRGLVGGSSYNEQFF. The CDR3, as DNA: TGCAGTGCTCCCCGACGTGGGCTAGTAGGAGGAAGCTCCTACAATGAGCAGTTCTTC.